Shown below are 26 T cell receptor beta chains from a single sample sequenced in a study of T cell responses to AZD1222 COVID-19 vaccine. The data were produced by immunoSEQ multiplex PCR, yet TCRdb's version contains in-frame clones alone and is incomplete. The data contain some 150,000 clones, 90% of them singletons. The sample here was peripheral blood, taken on day 0 of AZD1222 vaccination. The receptors shown here come from an adult in good health.

The V and J genes are TRBV11-2 and TRBJ2-7; possibly TRBD1 for D (6 bases). The length of the CDR3 is 16 residues. V lost 5 bases, J lost 1 base, and 18 bases lay in between. Germline V gene data show CDR1 as SGHAT and CDR2 as FQNNGV. The CDR3 region is CASSPVRGQVSYEQYF. CDR3 nucleotide sequence: TGTGCCAGCAGCCCCGTCAGGGGTCAGGTATCCTACGAGCAGTACTTC.

The chain joins TRBV15 to TRBJ2-7; TRBD2 matches 7 bases. From germline, CDR1 is LNHNV and CDR2 YYDKDF (reference sequence). The CDR3 contains 17 residues. The V and J ends lost 1 base and 3 bases, in that order; junction bases with no gene match: 12. CDR3 sequence: CATSRVPGFGGSYEQYF. CDR3 nucleotide sequence: TGTGCCACCAGCAGAGTCCCAGGGTTCGGCGGGAGCTACGAGCAGTACTTC.

The table lists this clone with a few counts. The chain has TRBV2 and TRBJ1-1; 7 bases match TRBD1. J lost 2 bases, V lost 6 bases, and 9 bases had no gene match. CDR3 length: 15 residues. Germline V gene data show CDR1 as SNHLY and CDR2 as FYNNEI. The CDR3 protein is CASRVYRGANTEAFF. In DNA, the CDR3 is TGTGCCAGCAGGGTCTACAGGGGAGCTAACACTGAAGCTTTCTTT. Using reference TRBV2 and TRBJ1-1 for the parts outside the CDR3, the full variable domain is EPEVTQTPSHQVTQMGQEVILRCVPISNHLYFYWYRQILGQKVEFLVSFYNNEISEKSEIFDDQFSVERPDGSNFTLKIRSTKLEDSAMYFCASRVYRGANTEAFFGQGTRLTVV.

V is TRBV10-3 and J is TRBJ2-3; 8 bases agree with TRBD2. J was trimmed by 5 bases and V by 3 bases; bases with no gene match: 13. Germline V gives CDR1 ENHRY, CDR2 SYGVKD. CDR3 length: 17 amino acids. The CDR3 spells CAISEGREGPWGDTQYF. The CDR3 region has the DNA TGTGCCATCAGTGAAGGCCGGGAGGGCCCATGGGGAGATACGCAGTATTTT.

The rearrangement joins TRBV5-1 to TRBJ2-1; 10 nucleotides line up with TRBD2. Germline CDR1 is SGHRS and CDR2 is YFSETQ. The junction had 24 bases not matched to a gene; V was cut back by 0 bases and J by 9 bases. The CDR3 extends over 21 amino acids. The CDR3 protein is CASSLASTPVGASGRAPEQFF. Written as DNA, the CDR3 is TGCGCCAGCAGCTTGGCCTCGACACCGGTAGGGGCGAGCGGGAGGGCCCCTGAGCAGTTCTTC.

This chain links TRBV5-1 with TRBJ1-4; D call uncertain. Germline V gene sequence: CDR1 SGHRS, CDR2 YFSETQ. This CDR3 region has 14 residues. Trimming shortened V by 4 bases and J by 4 bases, and 11 bases separated the two germline ends. In nucleotides, the CDR3 is TGCGCCAGCAGCATGGACGGGTTTAATGAAAAACTGTTTTTT. Protein product: CASSMDGFNEKLFF.

V usage is TRBV30 and J usage is TRBJ1-2; weak D call: TRBD1 (5 bases). Trimming took 2 bases from V and 3 from J, leaving 22 bases between them. The length of the CDR3 is 17 residues. The germline CDR1 and CDR2 sequences are GTSNPN and SVGIG (reference sequence). CDR3 in amino acids: CAWSSGDSRLRDYGYTF. In nucleotides, the CDR3 is TGTGCCTGGAGTTCAGGAGACAGCCGCCTTAGGGACTATGGCTACACCTTC.

This clone was found many times. J is TRBJ2-7 and V is TRBV18; no firm D call. The V gene lost 2 bases and the J gene lost 3 bases, with 5 bases spanning the gap. CDR3 length equals 12 residues. Germline CDR1 reads KGHSH; CDR2 reads LQKENI. The CDR3 spells CASSPFLYEQYF. The DNA of the CDR3 is TGTGCCAGCTCACCATTCCTCTACGAGCAGTACTTC. Full variable domain (rest looked up from reference TRBV18 and TRBJ2-7): NAGVMQNPRHLVRRRGQEARLRCSPMKGHSHVYWYRQLPEEGLKFMVYLQKENIIDESGMPKERFSAEFPKEGPSILRIQQVVRGDSAAYFCASSPFLYEQYFGPGTRLTVT.

V usage is TRBV15 and J usage is TRBJ1-5; D remains unclear. The CDR3 contains 15 residues. Trimming took 0 bases from V and 0 from J, leaving 6 bases between them. Germline values: CDR1 LNHNV, CDR2 YYDKDF (reference sequence). CDR3 DNA sequence: TGTGCCACCAGCAGAGATGATTATAGCAATCAGCCCCAGCATTTT. This translates into CATSRDDYSNQPQHF.

The J gene is TRBJ1-2, the V gene TRBV6-4; TRBD1 is a possible D gene (5 bases). Trimming took off 6 bases at V and 8 bases at J, with 19 bases between the two ends. Germline CDR1 and CDR2: MRHNA and SNTAGT. The CDR3 has 14 residues. Here the CDR3 reads CASSADRSGRGYTF. CDR3 coding DNA: TGTGCCAGCAGCGCTGACCGGTCAGGGCGGGGCTACACCTTC.

The J gene is TRBJ2-1, the V gene TRBV24-1, with D perhaps TRBD1 (5 bases). The CDR3 runs 15 residues. CDR1 and CDR2 from the germline V gene are KGHDR and SFDVKD. V was clipped by 3 bases and J by 3 bases, with 11 bases between them. The DNA of the CDR3 is TGTGCCACCAGTGATCCCTCAGGGCACTACAATGAGCAGTTCTTC. This translates into CATSDPSGHYNEQFF.

This rearrangement joins TRBV4-3 to TRBJ2-1; maybe TRBD2 (5 bases). This CDR3 region has 14 residues. Trimming took off 1 base at V and 10 bases at J, with 14 bases between the two ends. The V gene's germline CDR1 is LGHNA and CDR2 YSLEER. The CDR3 nucleotides read TGCGCCAGCAGCCAAGGGACTCCTGGTGTAGAGCAGTTCTTC. This translates into CASSQGTPGVEQFF.

The chain is built from TRBV7-9 and TRBJ1-1, with no clear D. The CDR3 spans 13 residues. The V and J ends lost 7 bases and 7 bases respectively, with 16 bases between them. The germline V gene has CDR1 SEHNR and CDR2 FQNEAQ (reference sequence). The CDR3 nucleotides are TGTGCCAGCACCGATCTCCCGGCAGTTGAAGCTTTCTTT. This sequence encodes CASTDLPAVEAFF.

The rearrangement joins TRBV5-5 to TRBJ2-1, with D hard to call. This CDR3 comprises 16 residues. Germline loops: CDR1 SGHKS, CDR2 YYEKEE (reference sequence). The V end lost 7 bases, the J end lost 4 bases, and 21 bases lay between the germline ends. CDR3 residues: CASLSTSLNHYNEQFF. CDR3 nucleotide sequence: TGTGCCAGCCTGTCAACCAGCTTGAACCATTACAATGAGCAGTTCTTC. The full variable domain, in which reference TRBV5-5 and TRBJ2-1 provide the parts outside the CDR3, is DAGVTQSPTHLIKTRGQQVTLRCSPISGHKSVSWYQQVLGQGPQFIFQYYEKEERGRGNFPDRFSARQFPNYSSELNVNALLLGDSALYLCASLSTSLNHYNEQFFGPGTRLTVL.

The rearrangement links TRBV29-1 to TRBJ2-1; TRBD2 matches at 16 bases. This CDR3 comprises 14 residues. The germline V gene encodes CDR1 SQVTM and CDR2 ANQGSEA. The trim removed 4 bases at V and 8 bases at J, leaving 2 bases unmatched. The CDR3 nucleotides are TGCAGCGTTGCCGGGACTAGCGGGAGGGATGAGCAGTTCTTC. Translating it yields CSVAGTSGRDEQFF.

The J gene is TRBJ2-5, the V gene TRBV6-5; tentative D call: TRBD2 (6 bases). From germline, CDR1 is MNHEY and CDR2 SVGAGI. This CDR3 is built from 15 residues. The V and J ends lost 5 bases and 4 bases respectively, with 17 bases between them. This CDR3 reads CASSSTGEVVETQYF. Here the CDR3 DNA reads TGTGCCAGCAGTAGTACGGGGGAGGTCGTAGAGACCCAGTACTTC.

The chain has TRBV7-7 and TRBJ2-3; TRBD1 matches 8 bases. Germline values: CDR1 SSHAT, CDR2 FNYEAQ (reference sequence). The CDR3 extends over 16 amino acids. V was pared by 4 bases and J by 4 bases, with 10 bases of the junction left unmatched. CDR3 bases: TGTGCCAGCAGCTCTACAGCCGGACAGGGACCAGATACGCAGTATTTT. Protein sequence: CASSSTAGQGPDTQYF.

CDR3 DNA: TGTGCCAGCAGCGACGGGACGGCAAGCACAGATACGCAGTATTTT. Its protein product is CASSDGTASTDTQYF. The chain carries TRBV9 and TRBJ2-3, with D tentatively TRBD1 or TRBD2 (5 bases each). Germline V gene data show CDR1 as SGDLS and CDR2 as YYNGEE. Trimming removed 3 bases at V and 0 bases at J, with 11 bases between. The CDR3 is made up of 15 amino acids. Variable domain in full (rest from reference TRBV9 and TRBJ2-3): DSGVTQTPKHLITATGQRVTLRCSPRSGDLSVYWYQQSLDQGLQFLIQYYNGEERAKGNILERFSAQQFPDLHSELNLSSLELGDSALYFCASSDGTASTDTQYFGPGTRLTVL.

CDR3 residues: CASSEPGQNNEQFF. The CDR3 DNA sequence: TGTGCCAGCAGTGAACCGGGACAAAACAATGAGCAGTTCTTC. The gene calls are TRBV25-1 and TRBJ2-1; D possibly corresponds to TRBD1 (6 bases). The V gene's germline CDR1 is MGHDK and CDR2 SYGVNS. Trimming left V 2 bases short and J 5 bases short, with 10 bases between. The CDR3 extends over 14 amino acids.

This chain connects TRBV14 to TRBJ1-2; D remains ambiguous. Trimming removed 1 base from V and 1 base from J, with 4 bases in between. This CDR3 has 13 amino acids. In germline, CDR1 is SGHDN, CDR2 FVKESK. The DNA of the CDR3 is TGTGCCAGCAGCCAAGCCAGTAACTATGGCTACACCTTC. Translation: CASSQASNYGYTF.

CDR3 region: CASSPQGPEYQETQYF. The CDR3, as DNA: TGTGCCAGCAGCCCCCAGGGGCCCGAGTACCAAGAGACCCAGTACTTC. The chain combines TRBV7-2 with TRBJ2-5; perhaps TRBD1 as D (6 bases). Looked up from germline, CDR1 is SGHTA and CDR2 is FQGNSA. This CDR3 has 16 amino acids. V lost 5 bases and J lost 0, with 16 bases in between.

DNA for the CDR3: TGCGCCAGCAGCTTGGTTGGCGGTAGCACAGATACGCAGTATTTT. This codes for CASSLVGGSTDTQYF. This chain connects TRBV5-1 to TRBJ2-3; the D is unclear. Germline-derived CDR1 and CDR2 are SGHRS and YFSETQ. The CDR3 has 15 amino acids. V was clipped by 0 bases and J by 0 bases, with 8 bases between them.

The gene calls are TRBV2 and TRBJ1-2; TRBD1 aligns across 7 bases. The J segment lost 4 bases and the V segment lost 8 bases, leaving 10 bases of the junction unmatched. The CDR3 is 14 residues long. Germline CDR1 is SNHLY and CDR2 is FYNNEI. CDR3: CASGSRGAFYGYTF. Here the CDR3 DNA reads TGTGCCAGCGGAAGCAGGGGGGCCTTCTATGGCTACACCTTC.

This chain links TRBV4-1 with TRBJ2-1, with D perhaps TRBD2 (6 bases). The CDR3 is 15 amino acids. Germline V gives CDR1 MGHRA, CDR2 YSYEKL. V was pared by 7 bases and J by 2 bases, with 15 bases between. This CDR3 reads CASTQAGEPYNEQFF. In DNA form, the CDR3 reads TGCGCCAGCACTCAAGCGGGTGAGCCCTACAATGAGCAGTTCTTC.

V and J are TRBV6-2 or TRBV6-3 and TRBJ1-5; TRBD1 aligns across 7 bases. The V and J ends lost 4 bases and 2 bases, in that order; junction bases with no gene match: 5. Germline V gene data show CDR1 as MNHEY and CDR2 as SVGEGT. The CDR3 extends over 15 amino acids. CDR3 protein: CASSSRGTGNQPQHF. Here the CDR3 DNA reads TGTGCCAGCAGTTCGCGAGGGACAGGCAATCAGCCCCAGCATTTT.

The rearrangement uses TRBV29-1 and TRBJ2-1, with 10 bases matching TRBD2. Germline trimming cut 5 bases from V and 6 bases from J; bases unmatched to any gene: 10. This CDR3 is built from 15 residues. CDR1 SQVTM and CDR2 ANQGSEA come from the germline V gene. CDR3 bases: TGCAGCGTTCAGGTGCCCAGCGGGAGGGCCAATGAGCAGTTCTTC. Translated, it gives CSVQVPSGRANEQFF.